This entry is about one T cell receptor (beta chain). Trimming left V 0 bases short and J 7 bases short, with 6 bases between. The CDR3 loop spans 12 amino acids. Germline CDR1 and CDR2: LGHNA and YNFKEQ. The data were produced by immunoSEQ multiplex PCR, yet TCRdb's version contains in-frame clones alone and is incomplete. The sample has tens of thousands of clones, roughly 87% seen once. The sample is drawn from a study of blood T cell repertoires in COVID-19. The chain uses TRBV4-2 and TRBJ1-2; D gene unclear. The sequenced sample consisted of peripheral blood. The sequence derives from a man aged 60 to 69 with acute or convalescent COVID-19. This chain's CDR3 is CASSQDGGGYTF. The CDR3 region has the DNA TGTGCCAGCAGCCAAGATGGAGGTGGCTACACCTTC.